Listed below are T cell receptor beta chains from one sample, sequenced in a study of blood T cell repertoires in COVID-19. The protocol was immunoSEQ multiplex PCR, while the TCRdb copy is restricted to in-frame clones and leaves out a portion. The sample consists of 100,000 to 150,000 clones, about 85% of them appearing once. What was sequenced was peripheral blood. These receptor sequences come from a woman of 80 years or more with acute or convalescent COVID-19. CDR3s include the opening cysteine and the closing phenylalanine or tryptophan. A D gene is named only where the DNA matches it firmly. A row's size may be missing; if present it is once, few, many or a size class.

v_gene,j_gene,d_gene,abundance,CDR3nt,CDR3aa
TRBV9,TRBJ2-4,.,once,TGTGCCAGCAGCGAGGGGCACCCAGGGTACGGCAAAAACATTCAGTACTTC,CASSEGHPGYGKNIQYF
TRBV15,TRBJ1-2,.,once,TGTGCCACCAGTCAGGGTTTAGGAGATGGCTACACCTTC,CATSQGLGDGYTF
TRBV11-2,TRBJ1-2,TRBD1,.,TGTGCCAGCAGCTTGGTGCCTGGGGACAGCTATGGCTACACCTTC,CASSLVPGDSYGYTF
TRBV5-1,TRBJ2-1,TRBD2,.,TGCGCCAGCAGCTTCGGTAGCGGGGGGGCAATTAATGAGCAGTTCTTC,CASSFGSGGAINEQFF
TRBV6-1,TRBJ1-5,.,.,TGTGCCAGCAGTGAAGGTCTCGGGAATCAGCCCCAGCATTTT,CASSEGLGNQPQHF
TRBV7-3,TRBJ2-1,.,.,TGTGCCAGCAGCTCCGGGGGAACAAGCTCCTACAATGAGCAGTTCTTC,CASSSGGTSSYNEQFF
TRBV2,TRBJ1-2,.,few,TGTGCCAGCAGGCAGGCTAACTATGGCTACACCTTC,CASRQANYGYTF
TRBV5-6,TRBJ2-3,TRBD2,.,TGTGCCAGCTGCGGTAGCGGGGGGGCTACTAGCACAGATACGCAGTATTTT,CASCGSGGATSTDTQYF
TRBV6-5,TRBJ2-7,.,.,TGTGCCAGCAGACCACAGGGCTTCGGCGAGCAGTACTTC,CASRPQGFGEQYF
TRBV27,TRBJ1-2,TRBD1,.,TGTGCCAGCGCCTGGGCGGACAGGCTTGCTTATGGCTACACCTTC,CASAWADRLAYGYTF
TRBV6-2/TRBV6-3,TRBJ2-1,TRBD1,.,TGTGCCAGCAGTGGACAGGTCTCCTACAATGAGCAGTTCTTC,CASSGQVSYNEQFF
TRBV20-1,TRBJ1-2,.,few,TGCAGTGCTACTGACCCCTCTAACTATGGCTACACCTTC,CSATDPSNYGYTF
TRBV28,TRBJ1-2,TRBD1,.,TGTGCCAGCTCCCAGGGGGACAGCAATGGCTACACCTTC,CASSQGDSNGYTF
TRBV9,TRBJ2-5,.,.,TGTGCCAGCAGCGTAGGGGCCACGGCCGTTCAAGAGACCCAGTACTTC,CASSVGATAVQETQYF